One sample yielded the 23 T cell receptor beta chains listed below, sequenced in a study of blood T cell repertoires in COVID-19. The method was immunoSEQ multiplex PCR; TCRdb's version includes in-frame clones alone and lacks a portion of them. The sample carries over 25,000 clones, about 90% recorded once. Material: peripheral blood. The receptors here all came from a man between 65 and 85 years old with active or convalescent COVID-19.

V usage is TRBV2 and J usage is TRBJ1-3, with 7 bases fitting TRBD1. The CDR3 consists of 14 residues. V dropped 7 bases and J dropped 3; count of bases not matched to a gene: 6. The germline V gene encodes CDR1 SNHLY and CDR2 FYNNEI. The CDR3 DNA reads TGTGCCAGCACCTTGACAGGGTTTGGAAACACCATATATTTT. Translation: CASTLTGFGNTIYF. The variable domain in full, with the rest retrieved from reference TRBV2 and TRBJ1-3, is EPEVTQTPSHQVTQMGQEVILRCVPISNHLYFYWYRQILGQKVEFLVSFYNNEISEKSEIFDDQFSVERPDGSNFTLKIRSTKLEDSAMYFCASTLTGFGNTIYFGEGSWLTVV.

This clone was observed once. This sequence joins TRBV28 and TRBJ1-1; TRBD1 matches 9 bases. Per germline, CDR1 MDHEN and CDR2 SYDVKM. V trimming: 8 bases; J trimming: 5 bases; junction bases outside the gene matches: 3. The CDR3 spans 12 residues. The DNA for the CDR3 is TGTGCCAGCGGCGGGACAGGGACTGAAGCTTTCTTT. This sequence encodes CASGGTGTEAFF.

V and J are TRBV5-1 and TRBJ2-7; the match to TRBD1 covers 9 bases. After removal of 5 bases from V and 3 bases from J, the junction contained 9 bases not matched to a gene. The CDR3 extends over 15 amino acids. Germline assignment: CDR1 SGHRS and CDR2 YFSETQ. CDR3 nucleotides: TGCGCCAGCAGATATACAGGGGGCGGAATCTACGAGCAGTACTTC. Its translation: CASRYTGGGIYEQYF.

The chain has TRBV18 and TRBJ2-5, with D unresolved. From germline, CDR1 is KGHSH and CDR2 LQKENI. Trimming stripped 3 bases from V and 2 bases from J, with 7 bases between. The CDR3 contains 13 residues. This chain's CDR3 is CASSPNSQETQYF. DNA for the CDR3: TGTGCCAGCTCACCCAACTCTCAAGAGACCCAGTACTTC. Full variable domain (outside the CDR3, taken from reference TRBV18 and TRBJ2-5): NAGVMQNPRHLVRRRGQEARLRCSPMKGHSHVYWYRQLPEEGLKFMVYLQKENIIDESGMPKERFSAEFPKEGPSILRIQQVVRGDSAAYFCASSPNSQETQYFGPGTRLLVL.

The chain couples TRBV12-3 or TRBV12-4 to TRBJ2-7; possible D gene TRBD2, 5 bases. V was trimmed by 3 bases and J by 2 bases, leaving 8 bases between them. The CDR3 is made up of 13 amino acids. This chain's CDR3 is CASSFGETYEQYF. The CDR3 DNA follows: TGTGCCAGCAGTTTCGGGGAGACCTACGAGCAGTACTTC.

V usage is TRBV20-1 and J usage is TRBJ2-7, with TRBD2 identical over 9 bases. This CDR3 spans 14 amino acids. Germline lookup yields CDR1 DFQATT and CDR2 SNEGSKA (reference sequence). Unmatched junction bases numbered 4, after V lost 3 bases and J lost 1 base. CDR3 in amino acids: CSASVLAGSYEQYF. As DNA, the CDR3 is TGCAGTGCTAGTGTTCTAGCGGGATCCTACGAGCAGTACTTC.

In this sample, this clone turned up once. The genes are TRBV2 and TRBJ1-2, with unresolved D. CDR3 length: 14 residues. The V end was cut by 3 bases, the J end by 3 bases, with 11 bases between. CDR1 and CDR2 from the germline V gene are SNHLY and FYNNEI. DNA for the CDR3: TGTGCCAGCAGTGAGCAACCGGACTACTATGGCTACACCTTC. Residues: CASSEQPDYYGYTF.

V gene TRBV6-1 combines with J gene TRBJ2-1; maybe TRBD1 (5 bases). The germline V gene encodes CDR1 MNHNS and CDR2 SASEGT. V lost 2 bases to trimming and J lost 4 bases, with 12 bases between them. The CDR3 is 15 residues long. The CDR3 protein is CASSELYRLYNEQFF. CDR3 coding DNA: TGTGCCAGCAGTGAATTGTACAGGCTTTACAATGAGCAGTTCTTC.

The rearrangement joins TRBV6-2 or TRBV6-3 to TRBJ1-4, with D possibly matching TRBD1 (6 bases). V lost 1 base and J 7 bases, leaving 16 bases between the germline ends. The CDR3 spans 16 residues. Germline CDR1 reads MNHEY; CDR2 reads SVGEGT. The DNA for the CDR3 is TGTGCCAGCAGTTACTGGAGCAGGGGCGCGGTTGAAAAACTGTTTTTT. This gives the protein CASSYWSRGAVEKLFF.

The gene calls are TRBV6-5 and TRBJ1-1; possibly TRBD1 for D (5 bases). The CDR3 has 14 amino acids. Germline values: CDR1 MNHEY, CDR2 SVGAGI. Trimming left V 3 bases short and J 1 base short, with 9 bases between. The CDR3 reads CASSYADRNTEAFF. CDR3 nucleotide sequence: TGTGCCAGCAGTTATGCCGACAGGAACACTGAAGCTTTCTTT.

The chain has TRBV19 and TRBJ1-1; 7 nucleotides line up with TRBD1. The V and J ends lost 5 bases and 4 bases, in that order; junction bases with no gene match: 10. The CDR3 covers 15 residues. Germline V gives CDR1 LNHDA, CDR2 SQIVND (reference sequence). CDR3 region: CASSPRPDRATEAFF. In DNA, the CDR3 is TGTGCCAGTAGTCCCCGACCTGACAGGGCCACTGAAGCTTTCTTT. The full variable domain, rest sourced from reference TRBV19 and TRBJ1-1, is DGGITQSPKYLFRKEGQNVTLSCEQNLNHDAMYWYRQDPGQGLRLIYYSQIVNDFQKGDIAEGYSVSREKKESFPLTVTSAQKNPTAFYLCASSPRPDRATEAFFGQGTRLTVV.

This clone was recorded once. The V gene is TRBV5-6, the J gene TRBJ2-7; D gene uncertain. Germline CDR1 SGHDT, CDR2 YYEEEE. This CDR3 contains 13 residues. Trimming removed 2 bases at V and 7 bases at J, with 13 bases between. The CDR3 coding sequence is TGTGCCAGCAGCTTCCGAGACCCTAGTGAGCAGTACTTC. Its protein is CASSFRDPSEQYF.

The CDR3 loop is CASSLVAGANTGELFF. The CDR3 region has the DNA TGTGCCAGCAGCTTGGTTGCGGGCGCGAACACCGGGGAGCTGTTTTTT. The chain is built from TRBV5-4 and TRBJ2-2, with TRBD2 as a possible D gene (5 bases). The germline gives CDR1 SGHNT, CDR2 YYREEE (reference sequence). V was trimmed by 0 bases and J by 0 bases, leaving 9 bases between them. This CDR3 contains 16 residues. Full variable domain (outside the CDR3, taken from reference TRBV5-4 and TRBJ2-2): ETGVTQSPTHLIKTRGQQVTLRCSSQSGHNTVSWYQQALGQGPQFIFQYYREEENGRGNFPPRFSGLQFPNYSSELNVNALELDDSALYLCASSLVAGANTGELFFGEGSRLTVL.

The chain combines TRBV10-3 with TRBJ2-7, with D possibly being TRBD1 (5 bases). This CDR3 is built from 12 residues. The germline V and J ends were trimmed by 6 bases and 9 bases, with 15 bases remaining between them. CDR1 ENHRY and CDR2 SYGVKD come from the germline V gene. In nucleotides, the CDR3 is TGTGCCATCAGGGGCAGCAGCACAGGGCAGTACTTC. Protein product: CAIRGSSTGQYF.

A single count supports this clone. J is TRBJ2-1 and V is TRBV19; D unclear. Germline-derived CDR1 and CDR2 are LNHDA and SQIVND (reference sequence). CDR3 length equals 13 residues. Trimming removed 6 bases at V and 7 bases at J, with 13 bases between. This chain's CDR3 is CASRGTRSNEQFF. CDR3 coding DNA: TGTGCCAGTAGGGGTACGAGGTCAAATGAGCAGTTCTTC. Complete variable domain (other parts from reference TRBV19 and TRBJ2-1): DGGITQSPKYLFRKEGQNVTLSCEQNLNHDAMYWYRQDPGQGLRLIYYSQIVNDFQKGDIAEGYSVSREKKESFPLTVTSAQKNPTAFYLCASRGTRSNEQFFGPGTRLTVL.

This clone was recorded only once. This chain uses TRBV28 with TRBJ1-2; no reliable D call. V was pared by 3 bases and J by 7 bases, with 9 bases between. This CDR3 contains 12 residues. Per germline, CDR1 MDHEN and CDR2 SYDVKM. CDR3 nucleotide sequence: TGTGCCAGCAGTTTGGTCGCAGTTGGCTACACCTTC. Its protein is CASSLVAVGYTF.

The chain recombines TRBV13 with TRBJ1-3, with D maybe TRBD1 (6 bases). This CDR3 has 15 residues. Trimming stripped 5 bases from V and 0 bases from J, with 11 bases between. The germline V gene has CDR1 PRHDT and CDR2 FYEKMQ (reference sequence). CDR3 residues: CASSRGGSSGNTIYF. CDR3 nucleotides: TGTGCCAGCAGCAGAGGGGGATCCTCTGGAAACACCATATATTTT.

This clone was picked up one time. This chain joins TRBV5-6 and TRBJ1-2, with 7 positions matching TRBD1. The length of the CDR3 is 12 residues. Germline V lookup: CDR1 SGHDT, CDR2 YYEEEE. Trimming at V came to 9 bases and at J to 8 bases, leaving 10 bases not matched to a gene. The CDR3 protein is CATKTGVGGYTF. The CDR3 DNA reads TGTGCCACCAAAACAGGGGTGGGAGGCTACACCTTC.

V gene TRBV5-1 combines with J gene TRBJ1-6; weak D call: TRBD1 (6 bases). Per the germline V gene, CDR1 is SGHRS and CDR2 is YFSETQ. The V gene lost 5 bases and the J gene lost 0 bases, with 18 bases spanning the gap. This CDR3 is built from 18 residues. CDR3 residues: CASRTSTGPVSYNSPLHF. The DNA for the CDR3 is TGCGCCAGCAGAACCTCGACAGGACCGGTCTCCTATAATTCACCCCTCCACTTT.

This clone occurred a few times. V usage is TRBV2 and J usage is TRBJ1-2, with TRBD1 identical over 7 bases. Per the germline V gene, CDR1 is SNHLY and CDR2 is FYNNEI. With V trimmed by 3 bases and J by 8 bases, 3 bases remained unmatched. This CDR3 is built from 12 residues. The CDR3 DNA reads as TGTGCCAGCAGTGAGGTGGACAGGGGCTACACCTTC. Its translation: CASSEVDRGYTF.

The chain recombines TRBV5-6 with TRBJ1-1; D possibly corresponds to TRBD1 (6 bases). V was clipped by 4 bases and J by 3 bases, with 25 bases between them. CDR3 length equals 18 residues. Germline CDR1 SGHDT, CDR2 YYEEEE. For the CDR3, the DNA is TGTGCCAGCAGCCGGGGTCAAGATTCGACAGGATCTTACACTGAAGCTTTCTTT. Protein: CASSRGQDSTGSYTEAFF.

V gene TRBV7-2 combines with J gene TRBJ1-6; no firm D call. V lost 2 bases and J 6 bases, leaving 8 bases between the germline ends. The CDR3 consists of 14 residues. Germline assignment: CDR1 SGHTA and CDR2 FQGNSA. The CDR3 sequence: CASSLYQANSPLHF. The CDR3 coding sequence is TGTGCCAGCAGCTTATATCAAGCTAATTCACCCCTCCACTTT.

The chain is built from TRBV2 and TRBJ2-7, with 7 bases matching TRBD1. The CDR3 contains 15 residues. Germline V gene lookup returns CDR1 SNHLY and CDR2 FYNNEI. The V and J ends lost 4 bases and 4 bases, in that order; junction bases with no gene match: 10. DNA for the CDR3: TGTGCCAGCAGTGGTGGGTTTGGGACAGTATACGAGCAGTACTTC. Protein sequence: CASSGGFGTVYEQYF. The full variable domain, with the rest looked up from reference TRBV2 and TRBJ2-7, is EPEVTQTPSHQVTQMGQEVILRCVPISNHLYFYWYRQILGQKVEFLVSFYNNEISEKSEIFDDQFSVERPDGSNFTLKIRSTKLEDSAMYFCASSGGFGTVYEQYFGPGTRLTVT.